One and the same sample provided the 5 T cell receptor beta chains below, sequenced in a study of T-cell reconstitution after alpha-beta-depleted transplantation in children. Preparation of the TCRbeta library involved a method that used unique molecular identifiers. TCRdb recomputed calls from the PCR reads with MiXCR, one row per CDR3 protein. The sample has roughly 120,000 distinct CDR3 sequences; roughly 23% are singletons. The sequencing used PBMCs, mostly from graft donor cells, collected 180 days after TCRalphabeta/CD19-depleted stem cell transplant. The receptors shown here come from a male patient aged 2-15 years who had a stem cell transplant for chronic granulomatous disease, so the T cells may come from the graft donor.

This clonotype came up many times. The chain employs TRBV10-1 and TRBJ2-3; no firm D call. This CDR3 contains 14 residues. The germline gives CDR1 WNHNN, CDR2 SYGVQD (reference sequence). V was cut by 8 bases and J by 0 bases, with 12 bases left in between. The chain's CDR3 is CASRPDGSTDTQYF. DNA of the CDR3: TGCGCCAGCCGGCCGGACGGTAGCACAGATACGCAGTATTTT.

The chain carries TRBV7-6 and TRBJ2-3, with TRBD1 identical over 7 bases. The CDR3 runs to 16 residues. The germline V gene encodes CDR1 SGHVS and CDR2 FNYEAQ. The ends lost 4 bases at V and 2 bases at J; junction bases unmatched: 9. The CDR3 DNA is TGTGCCAGCAGCTCCCAGACAGGGTCTTTCACAGATACGCAGTATTTT. Encoded protein: CASSSQTGSFTDTQYF. Filled out from reference TRBV7-6 and TRBJ2-3, the complete variable domain reads GAGVSQSPRYKVTKRGQDVALRCDPISGHVSLYWYRQALGQGPEFLTYFNYEAQQDKSGLPNDRFSAERPEGSISTLTIQRTEQRDSAMYRCASSSQTGSFTDTQYFGPGTRLTVL.

The J gene is TRBJ2-4, the V gene TRBV7-2; the match to TRBD2 covers 10 bases. CDR1 SGHTA and CDR2 FQGNSA come from the germline V gene. This CDR3 is built from 17 residues. The V segment lost 5 bases and the J segment 9 bases; nucleotides outside the gene matches: 16. The CDR3 region is CASSPGRLAGESTIQYF. CDR3 sequence (DNA): TGTGCCAGCAGCCCAGGGAGGCTAGCGGGAGAATCTACCATTCAGTACTTC.

In its sample, this clonotype was seen once. This chain connects TRBV28 to TRBJ2-7; D remains ambiguous. CDR3 length: 13 amino acids. Germline CDR1 is MDHEN and CDR2 is SYDVKM. Trimming shortened V by 2 bases and J by 2 bases, and 7 bases separated the two germline ends. The DNA for the CDR3 is TGTGCCAGCAGTTTAAGTCTCACCTACGAGCAGTACTTC. Its translation is CASSLSLTYEQYF.

Many counts were recorded for this clonotype. The rearrangement joins TRBV5-1 to TRBJ1-1; D is unclear. This CDR3 spans 15 amino acids. Between the trimmed V and J ends, which lost 3 bases and 4 bases, there was a span of 16 bases. Germline values: CDR1 SGHRS, CDR2 YFSETQ. In DNA, the CDR3 is TGCGCCAGCAGCTCCCGCGAGGGAGTTTTCACTGAAGCTTTCTTT. Protein sequence: CASSSREGVFTEAFF.